These 11 T cell receptor beta chains were sequenced from one sample in a study of identical twins. TCRdb reanalysed the 5' RACE reads using MiXCR and keeps one entry per CDR3 protein. This sample yields around 490,000 distinct CDR3 sequences, of which 20% to 25% are seen a single time; 0.4% to 0.6% belongs to the top ten. This sample also appeared in a second study, on yellow fever vaccine responses in identical twins.

Material for sequencing was CD4+ T cells sorted from blood. These receptors came from a woman under 30 in good health.

The chain links TRBV25-1 to TRBJ2-5; 8 bases map to TRBD1. V shed 6 bases and J 5 bases; nucleotides not matched to a gene: 11. The germline V gene encodes CDR1 MGHDK and CDR2 SYGVNS. The CDR3 is made up of 15 amino acids. This CDR3 is CASSLTGVVGETQYF. In nucleotides, the CDR3 is TGTGCCAGCAGCCTGACAGGGGTCGTGGGGGAGACCCAGTACTTC.

This clonotype was seen more than once but under ten times. The chain carries TRBV27 and TRBJ2-1; D uncertain. V lost 5 bases and J 6 bases, leaving 11 bases between the germline ends. Germline V gives CDR1 MNHEY, CDR2 SMNVEV (reference sequence). The CDR3 sequence is 13 residues long. The CDR3 region has the DNA TGTGCCAGCAGTGTTCCACCGGTCAATGAGCAGTTCTTC. Its translation is CASSVPPVNEQFF.

Only a few counts were recorded for this clonotype. The chain has TRBV29-1 and TRBJ2-1; TRBD2 matches 7 bases. The CDR3 consists of 13 residues. Germline CDR1 reads SQVTM; CDR2 reads ANQGSEA. V shed 7 bases, J shed 5 bases, and the junction held 8 bases outside the gene matches. The CDR3 DNA reads TGCAGCGCCGACCAGGCGGGAGACAATGAGCAGTTCTTC. Residues: CSADQAGDNEQFF.

The rearrangement joins TRBV5-1 to TRBJ2-6; TRBD1 might be the D (5 bases). CDR1 is SGHRS and CDR2 is YFSETQ in the germline V gene. V lost 7 bases to trimming and J lost 1 base, with 12 bases between them. This CDR3 comprises 15 residues. The CDR3 DNA reads as TGCGCCAGCTCCCGACAGCAATCTGGGGCCAACGTCCTGACTTTC. Residues: CASSRQQSGANVLTF.

This clonotype was counted only a few times. The rearrangement links TRBV4-1 to TRBJ2-1, with D tentatively TRBD1 or TRBD2 (5 bases each). The V gene lost 0 bases and the J gene lost 6 bases, with 15 bases spanning the gap. CDR3 size: 16 residues. Germline loops: CDR1 MGHRA, CDR2 YSYEKL. This chain's CDR3 is CASSQENPGRLNEQFF. The CDR3 DNA reads TGCGCCAGCAGCCAAGAAAACCCGGGACGCCTCAATGAGCAGTTCTTC.

In this sample, this clonotype turned up a few times. The chain recombines TRBV28 with TRBJ2-4, with D uncertain. Germline assignment: CDR1 MDHEN and CDR2 SYDVKM. V was shortened by 6 bases and J by 0 bases, with 15 bases between the two germline ends. This CDR3 is 16 amino acids long. Written as DNA, the CDR3 is TGTGCCAGCAGCCCTAGTACCCTACTAGCCAAAAACATTCAGTACTTC. It translates to CASSPSTLLAKNIQYF.

This clonotype has a single count. The genes are TRBV23-1 and TRBJ2-7; TRBD2 might be the D (6 bases). TRBV23-1 is marked as an open reading frame, function uncertain. CDR3 length equals 14 residues. The V and J ends lost 4 bases and 3 bases respectively, with 13 bases between them. CDR3 nucleotides: TGCGCCAGCAGTCGGTGGAGGGGTCACTACGAGCAGTACGTC. This codes for CASSRWRGHYEQYV.

Remarks on this clonotype: A much larger clonotype is one base distant, so this may be a read error. The gene calls are TRBV5-6 and TRBJ2-7, with D hard to call. CDR1 is SGHDT and CDR2 is YYEEEE in the germline V gene. This CDR3 is built from 11 residues. V was shortened by 4 bases and J by 3 bases, with 5 bases between the two germline ends. CDR3 nucleotide sequence: TGTGCCAGCAGCATATACTACGAGCAGTACTTC. Translating gives CASSIYYEQYF.

This clonotype has only a few counts. The chain combines TRBV20-1 with TRBJ2-5; D is ambiguous. Germline V gene lookup returns CDR1 DFQATT and CDR2 SNEGSKA (reference sequence). The germline V and J ends were trimmed by 2 bases and 2 bases, with 9 bases remaining between them. CDR3 length equals 13 residues. The CDR3 bases are TGCAGTGCTAGATTAGTGGTGCAAGAGACCCAGTACTTC. Protein: CSARLVVQETQYF.

This clonotype was seen more than once but under ten times. V is TRBV6-2 or TRBV6-3 and J is TRBJ1-5; D gene unclear. The CDR3 is 13 residues long. Germline values: CDR1 MNHEY, CDR2 SVGEGT. The V and J ends lost 1 base and 7 bases respectively, with 8 bases between them. CDR3 sequence (DNA): TGTGCCAGCAGTTACTGGGTTTGGCAGCCCCAGCATTTT. Protein sequence: CASSYWVWQPQHF.

This sequence joins TRBV5-1 and TRBJ2-5; 9 nucleotides agree with TRBD2. The V and J ends lost 0 bases and 5 bases, in that order; junction bases with no gene match: 8. The CDR3 is made up of 16 amino acids. From germline, CDR1 is SGHRS and CDR2 YFSETQ. CDR3 nucleotide sequence: TGCGCCAGCAGCTTGGCCGGGCTAGCGGGACGGGAGACCCAGTACTTC. Translation gives CASSLAGLAGRETQYF.